Listed below are T cell receptor beta chains from one sample, sequenced in a study of neurological immune-mediated disorders. TCRdb re-analysed the 5' RACE reads in MiXCR, keeping a single row per CDR3 protein. In the table there are about 120,000 distinct CDR3 sequences, about 3.4% of which are singletons. The sequenced sample consisted of PBMCs. The source is a woman aged 25 to 39 with multiple sclerosis. CDR3s include the opening cysteine and the closing phenylalanine or tryptophan. Fields, in order: clone size, D gene, V gene, J gene, CDR3 length, CDR3 protein, CDR3 DNA. D genes are given only for firm matches. Clone sizes are shown as once, few or many counts, or a class when the clone is expanded.

>few|NA|TRBV7-6|TRBJ1-6|14
CASSLGQANSTLNF
TGTGCCAGCAGCTTGGGGCAGGCTAATTCAACCCTCAACTTT
>many|NA|TRBV9|TRBJ1-4|14
CASSVSPTNEKLFF
TGTGCCAGCAGCGTTTCCCCAACTAATGAAAAACTGTTTTTT
>many|TRBD1|TRBV6-5|TRBJ1-2|16
CASSYSRTGGGYGYTF
TGTGCCAGCAGTTACTCTAGGACAGGGGGCGGCTATGGCTACACCTTC
>few|NA|TRBV10-3|TRBJ2-7|14
CAISQVDTAYEQYF
TGTGCCATCAGTCAGGTGGACACTGCCTACGAGCAGTACTTC
>many|TRBD1|TRBV7-2|TRBJ1-5|15
CASSWGQGGSQPQHF
TGTGCCAGCAGCTGGGGACAGGGCGGGAGTCAGCCCCAGCATTTT
>many|TRBD1|TRBV15|TRBJ1-1|15
CATSRGTGPNTEAFF
TGTGCCACCAGCAGAGGGACAGGACCGAACACTGAAGCTTTCTTT
>many|NA|TRBV5-6|TRBJ1-2|14
CASSQHGNIYGYTF
TGTGCCAGCAGCCAGCATGGGAACATCTATGGCTACACCTTC
>many|NA|TRBV10-2|TRBJ1-5|14
CASSLDMSNQPQHF
TGCGCCAGCAGTCTTGACATGAGCAATCAGCCCCAGCATTTT
>few|NA|TRBV20-1|TRBJ2-1|9
CSAGHEQFF
TGCAGTGCCGGCCATGAGCAGTTCTTC
>many|NA|TRBV5-5|TRBJ1-1|14
CASSFSSGNTEAFF
TGTGCCAGCAGCTTTAGTTCAGGGAACACTGAAGCTTTCTTT
>many|NA|TRBV18|TRBJ1-2|14
CASSPGDPNYGYTF
TGTGCCAGCTCACCTGGAGATCCTAACTATGGCTACACCTTC
>many|NA|TRBV7-7|TRBJ1-4|15
CASSLFEQGGEKLFF
TGTGCCAGCAGCTTATTCGAACAGGGTGGCGAAAAACTGTTTTTT
>many|NA|TRBV5-1|TRBJ2-3|16
CASSLGVNTDTDTQYF
TGCGCCAGCAGCTTGGGGGTCAACACCGACACAGATACGCAGTATTTT
>many|NA|TRBV3-1|TRBJ1-1|14
CASSRLQGDTEAFF
TGTGCCAGCAGCCGCCTTCAGGGAGACACTGAAGCTTTCTTT
>many|NA|TRBV4-1|TRBJ1-1|15
CASSQEQGRGTEAFF
TGCGCCAGCAGCCAAGAGCAAGGCAGGGGTACTGAAGCTTTCTTT